A selection of T cell receptor beta chains follows, all from one sample in a study of T cell responses to AZD1222 COVID-19 vaccine. The protocol was immunoSEQ multiplex PCR, while the TCRdb copy is restricted to in-frame clones and leaves out a portion. In the table there are roughly 130,000 clones, approximately 90% of which are singletons. The sequenced sample was peripheral blood, obtained on day 0 of AZD1222 vaccination. These receptor sequences come from an adult in good health. The CDR3 runs from the conserved cysteine through the conserved F or W. A D gene is named only where the DNA matches it firmly. Expanded clones get a size class; other rows say once, few or many, or leave the size out.

V gene,J gene,clone size,D gene,CDR3 length,CDR3 DNA,CDR3 protein
TRBV15,TRBJ2-1,NA,NA,18,TGTGCCACCAGCAGAGATCAGGTTCGTAGCGGAAATCCGAATGAGCAGTTCTTC,CATSRDQVRSGNPNEQFF
TRBV6-2/TRBV6-3,TRBJ2-1,NA,NA,20,TGTGCCAGCAGTTACTCGACTAGTCGGGGTCAGGCTGGGCGATACAATGAGCAGTTCTTC,CASSYSTSRGQAGRYNEQFF
TRBV30,TRBJ1-6,NA,NA,14,TGTGCCTGGAAGAAGGAGGGGAACAATTCACCCCTCCACTTT,CAWKKEGNNSPLHF
TRBV6-5,TRBJ1-6,NA,NA,13,TGTGCCAGCGGGGCAGGGGTTGATTCACCCCTCCACTTT,CASGAGVDSPLHF
TRBV2,TRBJ2-1,few,NA,13,TGTGCCAGCAGTGAAGACGTAGGAGGAGCTCAGTTCTTC,CASSEDVGGAQFF
TRBV9,TRBJ2-3,NA,NA,13,TGTGCCAGCAGCCAGATAGGCACAGATACGCAGTATTTT,CASSQIGTDTQYF
TRBV9,TRBJ1-1,NA,NA,16,TGTGCCAGCAGCGAGGCCCCCGGACAGCCGAACACTGAAGCTTTCTTT,CASSEAPGQPNTEAFF
TRBV5-4,TRBJ1-2,NA,TRBD1,16,TGTGCCAGCAGCTTGGTAGGCGGACAGGGAAACTATGGCTACACCTTC,CASSLVGGQGNYGYTF
TRBV5-6,TRBJ1-2,NA,TRBD1,12,TGTGCCAGCAGTTACGGGACAGGGGTAGTCACCTTC,CASSYGTGVVTF
TRBV9,TRBJ1-1,NA,TRBD1,15,TGTGCCAGCAGCTTCGGGGACAGGGGGCGAACTGAAGCTTTCTTT,CASSFGDRGRTEAFF
TRBV7-2,TRBJ1-4,NA,NA,16,TGTGCCAGCAGCTTAGTAGGCAGGGCAACTAATGAAAAACTGTTTTTT,CASSLVGRATNEKLFF
TRBV27,TRBJ2-7,once,NA,13,TGTGCCAGCAGTCCCACACTTTACTACGAGCAGTACTTC,CASSPTLYYEQYF
TRBV18,TRBJ2-3,NA,TRBD2,17,TGTGCCAGCTCACGAGGACTAGCGGGACCCGCCACAGATACGCAGTATTTT,CASSRGLAGPATDTQYF
TRBV30,TRBJ1-3,NA,NA,14,TGTGCCTGGAGTGGGGATAGCTCTGGAAACACCATATATTTT,CAWSGDSSGNTIYF
TRBV4-1,TRBJ1-2,NA,NA,15,TGCGCCAGCAGCCAAGTCGACAGAGATAACTATGGCTACACCTTC,CASSQVDRDNYGYTF
TRBV7-9,TRBJ2-2,NA,NA,13,TGTGCCAGCAGCTTAGAAGCAGCCGGGGAGCTGTTTTTT,CASSLEAAGELFF
TRBV9,TRBJ1-1,NA,NA,13,TGTGCCAGCAGCGTAGATTTATACACTGAAGCTTTCTTT,CASSVDLYTEAFF
TRBV7-9,TRBJ2-7,NA,NA,17,TGTGCCAGCAGCTTACCTGAGGGGGGACCTATCTCCTACGAGCAGTACTTC,CASSLPEGGPISYEQYF
TRBV7-9,TRBJ1-5,NA,TRBD1,18,TGTGCCAGCAGTCATCCGAGTGGGACAGGGAATAGCAATCAGCCCCAGCATTTT,CASSHPSGTGNSNQPQHF
TRBV19,TRBJ1-2,once,NA,13,TGTGCCAGTAGTATGGCAGGATATATTTTCCATACCTTC,CASSMAGYIFHTF
TRBV11-3,TRBJ2-5,NA,TRBD2,15,TGTGCCAGCAGCGCGCGACTAGCGGCTAAAGAGACCCAGTACTTC,CASSARLAAKETQYF
TRBV27,TRBJ2-7,NA,TRBD1,14,TGTGCCAGCAGCCGGACAGGGATTCCCTACGAGCAGTACTTC,CASSRTGIPYEQYF
TRBV6-5,TRBJ2-7,NA,TRBD1,16,TGTGCCAGCAGTTTAGGGACAGGGGGCATAATCTACGAGCAGTACTTC,CASSLGTGGIIYEQYF
TRBV12-3/TRBV12-4,TRBJ1-2,NA,TRBD1,13,TGTGCCAGCAGTGGAAACAGGGGACATGGCTACACCTTC,CASSGNRGHGYTF
TRBV7-9,TRBJ2-1,NA,NA,12,TGTGCCAGCAGTCCAAGTAGGAATGAGCAGTTCTTC,CASSPSRNEQFF
TRBV28,TRBJ2-6,NA,NA,14,TGTGTCTCACAGGGCGGAGGTGGGGCCAACGTCCTGACTTTC,CVSQGGGGANVLTF
TRBV11-2,TRBJ1-5,NA,NA,14,TGTGCCAGCAGCTTAGATAGGGGGAATCAGCCCCAGCATTTT,CASSLDRGNQPQHF
TRBV28,TRBJ2-1,NA,NA,13,TGTGCCAGCAGCTACTCTAGGCGTAATGAGCAGTTCTTC,CASSYSRRNEQFF
TRBV7-9,TRBJ1-4,NA,NA,16,TGTGCCAGCAGCTTATTCGACACCTCAACTAATGAAAAACTGTTTTTT,CASSLFDTSTNEKLFF
TRBV5-4,TRBJ2-3,few,TRBD1,15,TGTGCCAGCTCCGGGGCAGGGGGCGCCACAGATACGCAGTATTTT,CASSGAGGATDTQYF
TRBV6-1,TRBJ1-5,NA,NA,15,TGTGCCAGCAGTGAGCAGGTAAAGGTAAATCAGCCCCAGCATTTT,CASSEQVKVNQPQHF
TRBV6-2/TRBV6-3,TRBJ1-3,NA,NA,15,TGTGCCAGCAGTGCCCGGCCCTTGGCTGGAAACACCATATATTTT,CASSARPLAGNTIYF
TRBV6-6,TRBJ1-6,NA,TRBD1,17,TGTGCCAGCAGTCCCCTCCGGGACAGGGTGGGGAATTCACCCCTCCACTTT,CASSPLRDRVGNSPLHF
TRBV5-1,TRBJ2-3,NA,TRBD2,16,TGCGCCAGCAGCTCAGAAACTAGCGGTCACACAGATACGCAGTATTTT,CASSSETSGHTDTQYF
TRBV11-2,TRBJ2-7,NA,NA,15,TGTGCCAGCAGCTTACGTGACTACAGACCCTACGAGCAGTACTTC,CASSLRDYRPYEQYF
TRBV3-1/TRBV3-2,TRBJ1-5,NA,NA,14,TGTGCCAGCAGCCAAAAGTCGGTGCTTCAGCCCCAGCATTTT,CASSQKSVLQPQHF
TRBV4-1,TRBJ2-1,NA,TRBD1,17,TGCGCCAGCAGCTTCCGTCCCGGGACAGGGTTCGACAATGAGCAGTTCTTC,CASSFRPGTGFDNEQFF
TRBV7-8,TRBJ2-7,NA,NA,16,TGTGCCAGCAGCTTTTGGCGGGCCCCGAAAAAGGGCGAGCAGTACTTC,CASSFWRAPKKGEQYF
TRBV6-5,TRBJ1-6,NA,NA,16,TGTGCCAGCAGTTCCGACCTGGGAGGCGGAAATTCACCCCTCCACTTT,CASSSDLGGGNSPLHF
TRBV7-2,TRBJ1-6,NA,TRBD1,16,TGTGCCAGCAGCCTCCGAGAGACAGGGGGCATGTCACCCCTCCACTTT,CASSLRETGGMSPLHF
TRBV6-5,TRBJ1-1,NA,NA,13,TGTGCCAGCAGTTTGGTTCTGGGAACTGAAGCTTTCTTT,CASSLVLGTEAFF
TRBV7-9,TRBJ2-1,NA,TRBD2,17,TGTGCCAGCAGCCCCTTACACGGGACTAGCGGACTCAATGAGCAGTTCTTC,CASSPLHGTSGLNEQFF
TRBV11-3,TRBJ2-7,NA,NA,14,TGTGCCAGCAGCGAGTTGAGCCTCTCCTACGAGCAGTACTTC,CASSELSLSYEQYF
TRBV24-1,TRBJ2-2,many,NA,16,TGTGCCACCAGTGACCCGTCACGGGGAGACACCGGGGAGCTGTTTTTT,CATSDPSRGDTGELFF
TRBV15,TRBJ2-7,NA,TRBD1,14,TGTGCCACCAGCAGAGACAGGGGGCCCTACGAGCAGTACTTC,CATSRDRGPYEQYF
TRBV6-5,TRBJ2-1,NA,TRBD2,15,TGTGCCAGCAGTTCCCTAGCGGGACTCCACAATGAGCAGTTCTTC,CASSSLAGLHNEQFF
TRBV27,TRBJ1-2,few,NA,15,TGTGCCAGCAGCACGAGGGGGGGGCGTGACTATGGCTACACCTTC,CASSTRGGRDYGYTF
TRBV20-1,TRBJ1-2,NA,NA,11,TGCAGTGCTAGCGGGGTCTATGGCTACACCTTC,CSASGVYGYTF
TRBV4-1,TRBJ2-7,NA,TRBD2,15,TGCGCCAGCAGCCAAATCATGATCGGGAGGGACGAGCAGTACTTC,CASSQIMIGRDEQYF
TRBV19,TRBJ1-1,once,NA,11,TGTGCCAGTAGTATCGGTGGAAGGGCTTTCTTT,CASSIGGRAFF
TRBV4-3,TRBJ1-1,NA,NA,14,TGCGCCAGCAGCCCTGGGACGATGAACACTGAAGCTTTCTTT,CASSPGTMNTEAFF